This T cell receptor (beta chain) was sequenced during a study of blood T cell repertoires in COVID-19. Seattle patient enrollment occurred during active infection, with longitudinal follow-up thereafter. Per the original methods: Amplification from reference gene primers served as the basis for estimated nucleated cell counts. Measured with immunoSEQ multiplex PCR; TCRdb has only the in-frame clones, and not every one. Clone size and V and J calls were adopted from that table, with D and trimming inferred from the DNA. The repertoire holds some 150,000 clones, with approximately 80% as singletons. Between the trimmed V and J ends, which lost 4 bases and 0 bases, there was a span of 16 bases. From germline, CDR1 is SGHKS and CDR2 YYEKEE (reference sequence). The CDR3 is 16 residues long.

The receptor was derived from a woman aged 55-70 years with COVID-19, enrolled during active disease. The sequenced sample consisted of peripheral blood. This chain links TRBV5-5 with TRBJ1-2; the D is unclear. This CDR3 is CASSPVAGGANYGYTF. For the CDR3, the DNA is TGTGCCAGCAGCCCGGTGGCGGGAGGAGCTAACTATGGCTACACCTTC.